These 7 T cell receptor beta chains share one sample of origin, sequenced in a study of control samples from healthy donors and cancer patients. TCRdb keeps only in-frame clones here, not all; method: immunoSEQ multiplex PCR. The table shows some 120,000 clones, with approximately 90% occurring only once. What was sequenced was blood. The receptor set was obtained from a woman in her sixties or seventies in good health.

The chain is built from TRBV10-1 and TRBJ2-7; the match to TRBD1 covers 8 bases. V was clipped by 2 bases and J by 4 bases; unmatched bases: 7. This CDR3 is 15 amino acids long. Germline lookup yields CDR1 WNHNN and CDR2 SYGVQD (reference sequence). The CDR3 is CASSESRTGRYEQYF. Here the CDR3 DNA reads TGCGCCAGCAGTGAGAGCCGGACAGGGCGGTACGAGCAGTACTTC.

The chain uses TRBV11-2 and TRBJ1-1; D uncertain. Trimming took off 1 base at V and 4 bases at J, with 19 bases between the two ends. CDR1 and CDR2 from the germline V gene are SGHAT and FQNNGV. The CDR3 has 17 amino acids. The DNA for the CDR3 is TGTGCCAGCAGCTTAGTAGCGGTAGTGGGAGGGAGCACTGAAGCTTTCTTT. Amino acid sequence: CASSLVAVVGGSTEAFF. Looking up the rest from reference TRBV11-2 and TRBJ1-1 gives the full variable domain: EAGVAQSPRYKIIEKRQSVAFWCNPISGHATLYWYQQILGQGPKLLIQFQNNGVVDDSQLPKDRFSAERLKGVDSTLKIQPAKLEDSAVYLCASSLVAVVGGSTEAFFGQGTRLTVV.

The chain links TRBV19 to TRBJ1-6, with 8 nucleotides matching TRBD1. This CDR3 is 16 amino acids long. V shed 6 bases and J 7 bases; nucleotides not matched to a gene: 11. From germline, CDR1 is LNHDA and CDR2 SQIVND (reference sequence). CDR3: CASRAPGGARNSPLHF. The CDR3 nucleotides are TGTGCCAGTAGAGCCCCAGGGGGCGCGAGGAATTCACCCCTCCACTTT.

The genes are TRBV7-2 and TRBJ1-3; D gene ambiguous. The CDR3 sequence is 14 residues long. Germline V CDR1 and CDR2: SGHTA, FQGNSA. Trimming shortened V by 5 bases and J by 0 bases, and 8 bases separated the two germline ends. CDR3 sequence: CASSAQSSGNTIYF. CDR3 in DNA: TGTGCCAGCAGCGCTCAGAGCTCTGGAAACACCATATATTTT. Full variable domain (rest looked up from reference TRBV7-2 and TRBJ1-3): GAGVSQSPSNKVTEKGKDVELRCDPISGHTALYWYRQSLGQGLEFLIYFQGNSAPDKSGLPSDRFSAERTGGSVSTLTIQRTQQEDSAVYLCASSAQSSGNTIYFGEGSWLTVV.

This clone was picked up one time. The chain joins TRBV5-1 to TRBJ2-6, with D unclear. V lost 0 bases to trimming and J lost 0 bases, with 7 bases between them. Germline V CDR1 and CDR2: SGHRS, YFSETQ. The length of the CDR3 is 16 residues. This chain's CDR3 is CASSLDGPSGANVLTF. CDR3 nucleotides: TGCGCCAGCAGCTTGGATGGGCCCTCTGGGGCCAACGTCCTGACTTTC.

The chain carries TRBV18 and TRBJ2-4; D perhaps matches TRBD2 (5 bases). V was shortened by 2 bases and J by 9 bases, with 20 bases between the two germline ends. The CDR3 consists of 16 residues. CDR1 KGHSH and CDR2 LQKENI come from the germline V gene. The CDR3 reads CASSPELAAQSGIQYF. The CDR3 DNA follows: TGTGCCAGCTCACCAGAGCTAGCAGCCCAGTCAGGCATTCAGTACTTC.

CDR3 residues: CASSLGPGQGTDTQYF. In nucleotides, the CDR3 is TGTGCCAGCAGTCTAGGACCGGGACAGGGTACAGATACGCAGTATTTT. V gene TRBV3-1 (or the pseudogene TRBV3-2) combines with J gene TRBJ2-3; 9 nucleotides match TRBD1. The germline V gene has CDR1 LGHDT and CDR2 YNNKEL (reference sequence). This CDR3 is built from 16 residues. Trimming took 6 bases from V and 3 from J; bases not matched to a gene: 10.